Given below is one TCR beta chain in context. The data originate from a study of blood T cell repertoires in COVID-19. Whole-study context: Acute-phase and convalescent COVID-19 samples originated in the United States, Italy and Spain. The cDNA or gDNA used as material had been derived from T cells, B-cell-depleted T cells, or PBMCs.

The CDR3 length is 13 residues. With 6 bases clipped from V and 3 bases from J, the junction kept 3 bases outside the gene matches. The germline V gene has CDR1 LNHDA and CDR2 SQIVND (reference sequence). The authors' processing: Cell counts per sample came from amplifying reference gene primers. Profiling relied on immunoSEQ multiplex PCR, and the TCRdb table lists in-frame clones only, not all of them. That table furnishes V, J and clone size, whereas the DNA furnished D and trimming. Of 90,000 to 120,000 clones listed, around 80% are singletons. The sequence was collected from a man between 65 and 79 years old with acute or convalescent COVID-19. The specimen sequenced was peripheral blood. This chain uses TRBV19 with TRBJ1-2, with 8 bases that match TRBD1. This CDR3 reads CASSLTGDYGYTF. CDR3 sequence (DNA): TGTGCCAGTAGCCTGACAGGGGACTATGGCTACACCTTC.